This T cell receptor beta chain was recovered during a study of blood T cell repertoires in COVID-19. Study summary: The United States, Italy and Spain supplied acute and convalescent COVID-19 samples.

The germline V gene has CDR1 SGHRS and CDR2 YFSETQ. The CDR3 is made up of 15 amino acids. Trimming stripped 4 bases from V and 6 bases from J, with 16 bases between. The data were produced by immunoSEQ multiplex PCR, yet TCRdb's version contains in-frame clones alone and is incomplete. There are about 170,000 clones in the sample; approximately 84% occur only once, and roughly 2.5% lies in the top ten. The specimen was peripheral blood. The chain uses TRBV5-1 and TRBJ2-2; D is perhaps TRBD1 (5 bases). This TCR was sampled from an elderly woman with COVID-19, enrolled during active disease. This CDR3 is CASSRTDTWSGELFF. CDR3 nucleotides: TGCGCCAGCAGCCGGACGGACACTTGGTCCGGGGAGCTGTTTTTT.